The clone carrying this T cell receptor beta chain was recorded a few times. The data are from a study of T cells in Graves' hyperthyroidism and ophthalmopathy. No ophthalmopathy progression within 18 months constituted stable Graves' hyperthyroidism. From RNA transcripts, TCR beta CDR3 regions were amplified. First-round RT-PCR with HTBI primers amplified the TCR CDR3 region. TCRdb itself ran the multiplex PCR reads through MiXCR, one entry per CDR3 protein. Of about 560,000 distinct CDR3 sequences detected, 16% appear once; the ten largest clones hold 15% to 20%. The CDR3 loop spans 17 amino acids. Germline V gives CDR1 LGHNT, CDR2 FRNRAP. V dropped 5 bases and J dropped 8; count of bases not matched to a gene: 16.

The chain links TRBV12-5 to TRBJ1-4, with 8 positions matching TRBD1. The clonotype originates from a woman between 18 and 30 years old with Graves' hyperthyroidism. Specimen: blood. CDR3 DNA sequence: TGTGCTAGTGGTCCCATTTCCCACAGGGGGGGAGGAGAAAAACTGTTTTTT. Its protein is CASGPISHRGGGEKLFF. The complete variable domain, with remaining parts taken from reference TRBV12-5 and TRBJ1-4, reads DARVTQTPRHKVTEMGQEVTMRCQPILGHNTVFWYRQTMMQGLELLAYFRNRAPLDDSGMPKDRFSAEMPDATLATLKIQPSEPRDSAVYFCASGPISHRGGGEKLFFGSGTQLSVL.